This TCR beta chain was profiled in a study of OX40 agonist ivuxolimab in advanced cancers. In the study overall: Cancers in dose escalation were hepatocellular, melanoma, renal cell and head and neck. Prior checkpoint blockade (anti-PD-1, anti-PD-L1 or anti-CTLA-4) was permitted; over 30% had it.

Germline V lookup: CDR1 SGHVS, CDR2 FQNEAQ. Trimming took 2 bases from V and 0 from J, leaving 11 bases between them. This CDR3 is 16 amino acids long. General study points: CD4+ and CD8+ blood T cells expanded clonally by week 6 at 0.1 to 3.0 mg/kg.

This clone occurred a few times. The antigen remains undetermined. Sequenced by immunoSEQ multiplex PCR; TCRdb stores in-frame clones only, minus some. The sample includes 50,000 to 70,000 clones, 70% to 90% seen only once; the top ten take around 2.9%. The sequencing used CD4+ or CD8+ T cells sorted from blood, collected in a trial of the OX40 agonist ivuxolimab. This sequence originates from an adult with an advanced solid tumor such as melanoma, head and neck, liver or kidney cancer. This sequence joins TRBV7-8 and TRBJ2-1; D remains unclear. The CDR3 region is CASSLRRFGSYNEQFF. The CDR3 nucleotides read TGTGCCAGCAGCTTAAGACGGTTCGGCTCCTACAATGAGCAGTTCTTC.